This TCR beta chain was recovered during a study of response to subunit inactivated influenza vaccine. Whole-study findings and limits: Authors suggested that a seasonal influenza vaccination recruits few new T cells each time.

One entry per CDR3 protein, called by TCRdb with MiXCR from the RT-PCR reads. Of 450,000 to 550,000 distinct CDR3 sequences in the sample, 25% were seen once. A remark on this clonotype: Its antigen is not known.

V dropped 6 bases and J dropped 6; count of bases not matched to a gene: 10. This CDR3 spans 15 amino acids. This sequence joins TRBV12-3 or TRBV12-4 and TRBJ2-7, with 11 bases that match TRBD2. This clonotype was obtained from a man in his fifties who received an inactivated influenza vaccine. The material was CD4+ T cells sorted from PBMCs, obtained about 5 days after vaccination. In DNA form, the CDR3 reads TGTGCCAGCAGCCACAAGTACCTAGCGGGGGGCGAGCAGTACTTC. Encoded protein: CASSHKYLAGGEQYF.